This T cell receptor (beta chain) was recovered during a study of human T cells and chemical hapten exposure. Germline V gene sequence: CDR1 SGHVS, CDR2 FQNEAQ. This CDR3 comprises 15 residues. The V and J ends lost 1 base and 7 bases, in that order; junction bases with no gene match: 6. This clonotype has a count of ten or more. Its antigen is currently unknown. Time point denoted: pre-sensitization, week 0. The treatment denotes: therapeutic diphenylcyclopropenone sensitization with weekly scalp DPC. A single record per CDR3 protein comes from TCRdb applying MiXCR to the RACE reads. Here the sample spans 250,000 or so distinct CDR3 sequences, 7.5% to 8% being singletons. Findings and caveats of the study: Versus controls, significantly more large CDR3 similarity clusters arose from expanded TCRs.

The clonotype comes from a man in his late teens or twenties with alopecia areata. Some clones in this sample may be carry-over from other donors' samples. Sequenced material: whole blood, taken in connection with sensitization to the hapten diphenylcyclopropenone (DPC). The rearrangement uses TRBV7-8 and TRBJ1-5, with 8 nucleotides matching TRBD1. CDR3 amino acids: CASSLEQGVRQPQHF. The CDR3 DNA sequence: TGTGCCAGCAGCTTAGAACAGGGGGTAAGGCAGCCCCAGCATTTT.